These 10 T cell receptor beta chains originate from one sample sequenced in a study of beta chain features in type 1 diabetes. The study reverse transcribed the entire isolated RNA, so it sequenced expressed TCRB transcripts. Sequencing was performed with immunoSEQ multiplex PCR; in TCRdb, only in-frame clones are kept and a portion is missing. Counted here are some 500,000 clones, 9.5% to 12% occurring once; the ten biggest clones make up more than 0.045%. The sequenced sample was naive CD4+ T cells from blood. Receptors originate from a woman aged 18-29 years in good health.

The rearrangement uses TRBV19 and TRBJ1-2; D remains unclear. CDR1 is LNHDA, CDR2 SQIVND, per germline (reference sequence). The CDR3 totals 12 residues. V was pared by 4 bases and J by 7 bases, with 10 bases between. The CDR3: CASSTEPPGYTF. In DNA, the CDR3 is TGTGCCAGTAGTACGGAGCCACCTGGCTACACCTTC.

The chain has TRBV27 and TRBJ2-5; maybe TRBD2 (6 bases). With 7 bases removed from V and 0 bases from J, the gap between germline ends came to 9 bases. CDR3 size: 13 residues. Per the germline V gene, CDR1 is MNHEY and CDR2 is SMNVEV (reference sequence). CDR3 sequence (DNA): TGTGCCAGCAAGCGGGTAAACCAAGAGACCCAGTACTTC. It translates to CASKRVNQETQYF.

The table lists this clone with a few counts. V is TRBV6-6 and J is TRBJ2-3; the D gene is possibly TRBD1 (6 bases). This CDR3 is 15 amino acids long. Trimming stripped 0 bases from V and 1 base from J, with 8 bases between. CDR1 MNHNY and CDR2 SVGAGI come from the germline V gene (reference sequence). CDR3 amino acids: CASSYSTGRTDTQYF. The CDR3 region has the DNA TGTGCCAGCAGTTACTCAACAGGGCGCACAGATACGCAGTATTTT.

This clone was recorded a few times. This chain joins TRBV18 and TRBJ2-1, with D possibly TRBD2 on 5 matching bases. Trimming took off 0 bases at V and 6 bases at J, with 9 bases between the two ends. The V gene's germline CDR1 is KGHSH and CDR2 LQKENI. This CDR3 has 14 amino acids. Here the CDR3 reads CASSPPSRGNEQFF. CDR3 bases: TGTGCCAGCTCACCACCGTCCCGGGGCAATGAGCAGTTCTTC. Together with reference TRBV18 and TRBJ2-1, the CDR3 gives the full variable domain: NAGVMQNPRHLVRRRGQEARLRCSPMKGHSHVYWYRQLPEEGLKFMVYLQKENIIDESGMPKERFSAEFPKEGPSILRIQQVVRGDSAAYFCASSPPSRGNEQFFGPGTRLTVL.

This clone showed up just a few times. The CDR3 region is CASSQETSGRGETQYF. CDR3 nucleotides: TGCGCCAGCAGCCAAGAGACTAGCGGGCGCGGGGAGACCCAGTACTTC. The chain employs TRBV4-1 and TRBJ2-5, with 10 nucleotides matching TRBD2. V was pared by 0 bases and J by 5 bases, with 6 bases of the junction left unmatched. The V gene's germline CDR1 is MGHRA and CDR2 YSYEKL. The CDR3 spans 16 residues.

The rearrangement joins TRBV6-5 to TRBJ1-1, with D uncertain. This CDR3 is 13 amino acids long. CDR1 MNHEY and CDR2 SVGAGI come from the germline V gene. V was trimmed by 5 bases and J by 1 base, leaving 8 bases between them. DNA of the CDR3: TGTGCCAGCAGTACCCCAGGGAACACTGAAGCTTTCTTT. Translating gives CASSTPGNTEAFF.

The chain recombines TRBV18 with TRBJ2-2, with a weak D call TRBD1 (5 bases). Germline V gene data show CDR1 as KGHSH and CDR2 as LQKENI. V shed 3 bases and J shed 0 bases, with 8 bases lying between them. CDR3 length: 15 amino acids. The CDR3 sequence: CASSPAGSNTGELFF. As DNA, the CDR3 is TGTGCCAGCTCACCGGCAGGGTCGAACACCGGGGAGCTGTTTTTT.

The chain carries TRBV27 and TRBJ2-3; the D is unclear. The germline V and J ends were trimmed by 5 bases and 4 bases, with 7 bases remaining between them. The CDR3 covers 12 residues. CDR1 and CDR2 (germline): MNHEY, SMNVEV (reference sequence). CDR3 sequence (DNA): TGTGCCAGCAGTGTGTCAGCAGATACGCAGTATTTT. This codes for CASSVSADTQYF.

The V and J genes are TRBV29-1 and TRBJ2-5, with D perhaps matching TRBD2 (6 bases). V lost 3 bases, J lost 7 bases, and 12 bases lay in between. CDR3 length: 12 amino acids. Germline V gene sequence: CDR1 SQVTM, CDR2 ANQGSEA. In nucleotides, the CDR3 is TGCAGCGTTGAGGGGGGATTCGGGACCCAGTACTTC. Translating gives CSVEGGFGTQYF.

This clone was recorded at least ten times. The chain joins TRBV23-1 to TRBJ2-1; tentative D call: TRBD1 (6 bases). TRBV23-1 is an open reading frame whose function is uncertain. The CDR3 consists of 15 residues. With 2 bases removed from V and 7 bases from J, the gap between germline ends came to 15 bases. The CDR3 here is CASSQDDRIGNEQFF. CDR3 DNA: TGCGCCAGCAGTCAAGACGACAGGATAGGAAATGAGCAGTTCTTC.